The subject of this entry is one T cell receptor beta chain. Measured with immunoSEQ multiplex PCR; TCRdb has only the in-frame clones, and not every one. This table holds roughly 220,000 clones, 90% found once. Trimming shortened V by 3 bases and J by 2 bases, and 10 bases separated the two germline ends. CDR3 length: 14 residues. Germline CDR1 reads SNHLY; CDR2 reads FYNNEI. These data are taken from a study of blood T cell repertoires in COVID-19. Study-level information: The cDNA or gDNA used as material had been derived from T cells, B-cell-depleted T cells, or PBMCs.

The source is a man aged 25-40 years who had been exposed to COVID-19. The chain couples TRBV2 to TRBJ1-1; no definite D call. The sequencing sample was made of PBMCs or T cells enriched from blood (not recorded which). CDR3 nucleotide sequence: TGTGCCAGCAGTGACGCCGGAGGAAACACTGAAGCTTTCTTT. It specifies CASSDAGGNTEAFF.